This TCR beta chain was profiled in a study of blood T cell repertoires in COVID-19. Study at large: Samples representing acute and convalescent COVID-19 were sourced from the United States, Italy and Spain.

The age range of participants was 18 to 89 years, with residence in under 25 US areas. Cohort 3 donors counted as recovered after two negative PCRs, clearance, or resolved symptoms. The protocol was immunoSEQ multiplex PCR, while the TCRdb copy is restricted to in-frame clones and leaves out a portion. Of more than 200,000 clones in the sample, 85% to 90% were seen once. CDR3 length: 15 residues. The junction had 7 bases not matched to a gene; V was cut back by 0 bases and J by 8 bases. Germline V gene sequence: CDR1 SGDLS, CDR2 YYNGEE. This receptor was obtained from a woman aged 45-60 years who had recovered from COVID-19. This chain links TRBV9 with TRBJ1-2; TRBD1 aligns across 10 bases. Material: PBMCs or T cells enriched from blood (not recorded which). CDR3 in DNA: TGTGCCAGCAGCGTAGCCGGAGGACAGGGGGGCGGCTACACCTTC. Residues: CASSVAGGQGGGYTF.